The 18 T cell receptor beta chains below come from one sample, sequenced in a study of T cells after posttransplantation cyclophosphamide. Cells defined as naive were viable CD3+CD4+ or CD3+CD8+ and CCR7+CD45RA+CD45RO-CD95-CD27+CD28+. Method: immunoSEQ multiplex PCR; TCRdb's copy keeps in-frame clones and lacks some. The repertoire holds 20,000 to 25,000 clones, roughly 97% seen once, with over 0.1% in the top ten. The sequenced sample was naive CD4+ T cells sorted from PBMCs. These TCRs come from a man aged 50-60 years in good health, CMV-negative, and a related stem cell transplant donor.

In its sample, this clone was seen once. V and J are TRBV7-3 and TRBJ2-2, with 10 bases lining up with TRBD1. J was trimmed by 7 bases and V by 4 bases; bases with no gene match: 6. The CDR3 spans 15 residues. The germline V gene has CDR1 SGHTA and CDR2 FQGTGA. CDR3 bases: TGTGCCAGCAGCTCCCGACAGGGGGCAAACGGGGAGCTGTTTTTT. Its protein product is CASSSRQGANGELFF.

This chain joins TRBV9 and TRBJ1-2, with D possibly matching TRBD1 (5 bases). The germline V gene encodes CDR1 SGDLS and CDR2 YYNGEE. This CDR3 spans 15 amino acids. V was clipped by 2 bases and J by 5 bases, with 16 bases between them. In DNA, the CDR3 is TGTGCCAGCAGCGTGGGGACGCGGGGGTTGTATGGCTACACCTTC. Encoded protein: CASSVGTRGLYGYTF.

The CDR3 nucleotides are TGTGCCAGCTCATCACAGACAGGGGCAGATACGCAGTATTTT. Its protein product is CASSSQTGADTQYF. V gene TRBV18 combines with J gene TRBJ2-3; 8 nucleotides line up with TRBD1. Germline CDR1 reads KGHSH; CDR2 reads LQKENI. Germline trimming cut 5 bases from V and 4 bases from J; bases unmatched to any gene: 5. The CDR3 runs 14 residues.

The chain couples TRBV6-5 to TRBJ2-1; 10 bases match TRBD1. This CDR3 has 15 amino acids. Germline CDR1 reads MNHEY; CDR2 reads SVGAGI. V trimming: 5 bases; J trimming: 3 bases; junction bases outside the gene matches: 4. In DNA, the CDR3 is TGTGCCAGCAGTAGAAGGGACAGGGGCTACAATGAGCAGTTCTTC. It translates to CASSRRDRGYNEQFF.

The chain couples TRBV18 to TRBJ1-6; 9 bases are shared with TRBD1. Trimming cost V 3 bases and J 7 bases; bases outside gene matches: 7. CDR1 KGHSH and CDR2 LQKENI come from the germline V gene. The CDR3 is 16 amino acids. CDR3 sequence: CASSPRTGERNSPLHF. Here the CDR3 DNA reads TGTGCCAGCTCACCCCGGACAGGGGAGAGGAATTCACCCCTCCACTTT.

This chain connects TRBV28 to TRBJ1-2; maybe TRBD1 (6 bases). The ends were cut back, 6 bases at V and 5 bases at J, with 16 bases in the middle. This CDR3 is 14 amino acids long. Germline values: CDR1 MDHEN, CDR2 SYDVKM. DNA of the CDR3: TGTGCCAGCAGCCCAGGACAGAGGGATTATGGCTACACCTTC. The encoded protein is CASSPGQRDYGYTF.

Here the CDR3 DNA reads TGCAGCGTTGAAGAGTACACAGATACGCAGTATTTT. Encoded protein: CSVEEYTDTQYF. The chain joins TRBV29-1 to TRBJ2-3; D remains ambiguous. The CDR3 extends over 12 amino acids. V lost 0 bases to trimming and J lost 2 bases, with 3 bases between them. Germline V lookup: CDR1 SQVTM, CDR2 ANQGSEA.

The V gene is TRBV2, the J gene TRBJ1-5; D may be TRBD1 (5 bases). V lost 10 bases to trimming and J lost 9 bases, with 16 bases between them. Per the germline V gene, CDR1 is SNHLY and CDR2 is FYNNEI. The CDR3 totals 12 residues. CDR3 in DNA: TGTGCCACGGGGAGGGCCGGGGGGCCCCAGCATTTT. This codes for CATGRAGGPQHF.

CDR3 coding DNA: TGCGCCAGCAGCCCCGGGACTAGCGGGGGGCCGAGCTCCTACGAGCAGTACTTC. This translates into CASSPGTSGGPSSYEQYF. The J gene is TRBJ2-7, the V gene TRBV4-1, with 15 nucleotides matching TRBD2. This CDR3 is built from 18 residues. Trimming at V came to 4 bases and at J to 0 bases, leaving 7 bases not matched to a gene. Germline V gives CDR1 MGHRA, CDR2 YSYEKL.

The chain couples TRBV15 to TRBJ1-2; TRBD1 matches 8 bases. The germline V gene has CDR1 LNHNV and CDR2 YYDKDF (reference sequence). The CDR3 runs 13 residues. V lost 6 bases to trimming and J lost 4 bases; unmatched junction nucleotides: 4. CDR3 in DNA: TGTGCCACCAGTGGACAGGGTATCTATGGCTACACCTTC. Protein product: CATSGQGIYGYTF.

This clone was found a few times. The V and J genes are TRBV4-3 and TRBJ1-3; a weak D match, TRBD1 (6 bases). The germline V gene has CDR1 LGHNA and CDR2 YSLEER. V lost 4 bases and J 2 bases, leaving 12 bases between the germline ends. This CDR3 is 15 amino acids long. Here the CDR3 DNA reads TGCGCCAGCAGCCGGGCCTGGACAGCTGGAAACACCATATATTTT. Translated, it gives CASSRAWTAGNTIYF.

A remark on this clone: Other DNA sequences in this specimen translate into the identical CDR3. This chain uses TRBV11-2 with TRBJ1-6, with D maybe TRBD1 (5 bases). Trimming stripped 1 base from V and 7 bases from J, with 11 bases between. CDR3 size: 15 residues. CDR1 and CDR2 from the germline V gene are SGHAT and FQNNGV. The CDR3 region is CASSLGGELNSPLHF. The DNA of the CDR3 is TGTGCCAGCAGCTTAGGGGGGGAACTAAATTCACCCCTCCACTTT.

The rearrangement uses TRBV15 and TRBJ2-5; D may be TRBD1 (6 bases). The length of the CDR3 is 15 residues. Per the germline V gene, CDR1 is LNHNV and CDR2 is YYDKDF (reference sequence). Trimming took 0 bases from V and 0 from J, leaving 8 bases between them. CDR3 nucleotide sequence: TGTGCCACCAGCAGAGACCGGACAGACCAAGAGACCCAGTACTTC. Translation: CATSRDRTDQETQYF.

V and J are TRBV6-5 and TRBJ2-7, with 7 bases that match TRBD1. Germline CDR1 reads MNHEY; CDR2 reads SVGAGI. The CDR3 extends over 15 amino acids. Trimming at V came to 5 bases and at J to 3 bases, leaving 10 bases not matched to a gene. The CDR3 reads CASSQTWTGRYEQYF. Written as DNA, the CDR3 is TGTGCCAGCAGTCAGACCTGGACAGGACGCTACGAGCAGTACTTC.

The chain links TRBV5-5 to TRBJ1-2; 9 bases match TRBD1. Germline V gives CDR1 SGHKS, CDR2 YYEKEE (reference sequence). V was clipped by 2 bases and J by 4 bases; unmatched bases: 9. The CDR3 length is 16 residues. The CDR3, as DNA: TGTGCCAGCAGCTTCTTACCGGGACAGGGAGGCTATGGCTACACCTTC. Residues: CASSFLPGQGGYGYTF.

This clone was detected only once. The V call is TRBV13, the J call TRBJ2-7, with D unresolved. V was pared by 1 base and J by 0 bases, with 4 bases between. The length of the CDR3 is 13 residues. CDR1 and CDR2 from the germline V gene are PRHDT and FYEKMQ (reference sequence). In nucleotides, the CDR3 is TGTGCCAGCAGCTTAGAGAGCTCCTACGAGCAGTACTTC. It encodes CASSLESSYEQYF.

V is TRBV11-2 and J is TRBJ2-5, with a tentative D call TRBD2 (5 bases). Trimming left V 5 bases short and J 5 bases short, with 9 bases between. This CDR3 has 12 residues. The V gene's germline CDR1 is SGHAT and CDR2 FQNNGV. CDR3 region: CASSITGETQYF. For the CDR3, the DNA is TGTGCCAGCAGCATAACGGGGGAGACCCAGTACTTC.

A remark on this clone: Other DNA sequences from this sample encode an identical CDR3 as well. The V and J genes are TRBV4-1 and TRBJ1-5; weak D call: TRBD1 (5 bases). Germline V CDR1 and CDR2: MGHRA, YSYEKL. The ends were cut back, 4 bases at V and 1 base at J, with 14 bases in the middle. The CDR3 totals 16 residues. CDR3 protein: CASSPTGSQSNQPQHF. The CDR3 DNA sequence: TGCGCCAGCAGCCCCACAGGTTCTCAGAGCAATCAGCCCCAGCATTTT.